The 30 T cell receptor beta chains below were found in one sample sequenced in a study of T cell responses to AZD1222 COVID-19 vaccine (dated by TCRdb to about 2021). This specimen's time point label, per the study, means: baseline before first vaccination. Library method: the immunoSEQ multiplex PCR assay. Drawn from immuneACCESS, this table holds only the in-frame rearrangements with V and J called that TCRdb kept. Clones are partly lost; checked studies trace under half to an unresolved V gene and leave the rest unexplained. The sample includes about 150,000 clones, with roughly 91% observed a single time. The ten biggest clones cover approximately 2% of the sample. The sample in question was peripheral blood, obtained on day 0 of AZD1222 vaccination. The source is an adult in good health.

The chain has TRBV6-1 and TRBJ1-2, with no clear D. CDR1 and CDR2 from the germline V gene are MNHNS and SASEGT. This CDR3 region has 13 residues. Trimming left V 1 base short and J 2 bases short, with 5 bases between. The CDR3 nucleotides read TGTGCCAGCAGTGAAGAGACAAACTATGGCTACACCTTC. Its translation is CASSEETNYGYTF.

The chain joins TRBV18 to TRBJ2-3; D uncertain. Trimming took off 0 bases at V and 4 bases at J, with 5 bases between the two ends. CDR3 length: 13 residues. Per germline, CDR1 KGHSH and CDR2 LQKENI. The CDR3 is CASSPPRADTQYF. The CDR3 region has the DNA TGTGCCAGCTCACCACCCCGGGCAGATACGCAGTATTTT.

The chain recombines TRBV5-1 with TRBJ2-1, with TRBD2 identical over 9 bases. J was trimmed by 8 bases and V by 1 base; bases with no gene match: 7. The CDR3 contains 15 residues. Germline values: CDR1 SGHRS, CDR2 YFSETQ. CDR3 bases: TGCGCCAGCAGCTTGTTCAGCGGGAGGTTGCATGAGCAGTTCTTC. It is translated as CASSLFSGRLHEQFF.

The V call is TRBV5-1, the J call TRBJ2-5; D might be TRBD1 or TRBD2, each matching 5 bases. Trimming took off 4 bases at V and 7 bases at J, with 17 bases between the two ends. This CDR3 is 14 amino acids long. The germline gives CDR1 SGHRS, CDR2 YFSETQ. The CDR3 loop is CASSIGTVRGTQYF. CDR3 bases: TGCGCCAGCAGCATAGGGACGGTCCGGGGGACCCAGTACTTC.

CDR3 in amino acids: CASSRTEGEKLFF. Here the CDR3 DNA reads TGTGCCAGCAGCAGGACGGAAGGCGAAAAACTGTTTTTT. The chain combines TRBV5-5 with TRBJ1-4; D uncertain. Germline V gene sequence: CDR1 SGHKS, CDR2 YYEKEE (reference sequence). The V end lost 4 bases, the J end lost 8 bases, and 12 bases lay between the germline ends. This CDR3 has 13 amino acids.

This clone was detected only once. The genes are TRBV7-8 and TRBJ1-6; D remains unclear. Germline V gene data show CDR1 as SGHVS and CDR2 as FQNEAQ. The CDR3 has 16 amino acids. V was trimmed by 7 bases and J by 1 base, leaving 14 bases between them. In DNA, the CDR3 is TGTGCCAGCAACATGGAAGGGTTGTCCTATAATTCACCCCTCCACTTT. Protein sequence: CASNMEGLSYNSPLHF.

The V gene is TRBV27, the J gene TRBJ2-2; TRBD1 aligns across 7 bases. V shed 4 bases, J shed 5 bases, and the junction held 7 bases outside the gene matches. CDR3 length: 15 residues. CDR1 is MNHEY, CDR2 SMNVEV, per germline (reference sequence). The CDR3 is CASSYRGARTGELFF. The CDR3 nucleotides read TGTGCCAGCAGTTACAGGGGCGCGAGGACCGGGGAGCTGTTTTTT.

The rearrangement uses TRBV5-4 and TRBJ1-2; maybe TRBD1 (6 bases). Germline V gene sequence: CDR1 SGHNT, CDR2 YYREEE (reference sequence). Deletions cut 4 bases from V and 10 bases from J, with 14 bases between. This CDR3 region has 12 residues. CDR3: CASSTYRDDYTF. The CDR3 nucleotides are TGTGCCAGCAGCACCTACAGGGATGACTACACCTTC.

This clone was recorded only once. Here the CDR3 DNA reads TGTGCCAGCAGCATCGCCGGGACAGGGGGTTCACCCCTCCACTTT. The encoded protein is CASSIAGTGGSPLHF. The chain has TRBV7-9 and TRBJ1-6; 11 positions match TRBD1. V was clipped by 5 bases and J by 9 bases; unmatched bases: 6. The CDR3 has 15 residues. Germline CDR1 and CDR2: SEHNR and FQNEAQ (reference sequence).

The chain employs TRBV6-6 and TRBJ1-1; weak D call: TRBD1 (5 bases). Per the germline V gene, CDR1 is MNHNY and CDR2 is SVGAGI (reference sequence). The CDR3 covers 14 residues. V gave up 4 bases and J gave up 1 base, with 10 bases separating them. The CDR3 nucleotides read TGTGCCAGCAGTTTACTTACAGGGAACACTGAAGCTTTCTTT. Amino acids: CASSLLTGNTEAFF.

The genes are TRBV13 and TRBJ2-7, with D uncertain. V lost 0 bases, J lost 5 bases, and 5 bases lay in between. Germline CDR1 PRHDT, CDR2 FYEKMQ (reference sequence). This CDR3 region has 12 residues. The CDR3 nucleotides read TGTGCCAGCAGCTTAGGAGGGAACGAGCAGTACTTC. Its protein product is CASSLGGNEQYF. Complete variable domain (other parts from reference TRBV13 and TRBJ2-7): AAGVIQSPRHLIKEKRETATLKCYPIPRHDTVYWYQQGPGQDPQFLISFYEKMQSDKGSIPDRFSAQQFSDYHSELNMSSLELGDSALYFCASSLGGNEQYFGPGTRLTVT.

The J gene is TRBJ1-3, the V gene TRBV10-3; no firm D call. Trimming removed 6 bases from V and 0 bases from J, with 3 bases in between. Germline V gene data show CDR1 as ENHRY and CDR2 as SYGVKD. The CDR3 covers 12 residues. Here the CDR3 DNA reads TGTGCCATCAGCCCCTCTGGAAACACCATATATTTT. Amino acids: CAISPSGNTIYF.

The rearrangement joins TRBV14 to TRBJ1-5; tentatively, D is TRBD1 (5 bases). Germline-derived CDR1 and CDR2 are SGHDN and FVKESK. V lost 0 bases and J lost 5, with 14 bases in between. The CDR3 covers 16 residues. CDR3 sequence: CASSQDPQGRDQPQHF. For the CDR3, the DNA is TGTGCCAGCAGCCAAGACCCCCAGGGACGGGATCAGCCCCAGCATTTT.

The chain carries TRBV18 and TRBJ2-1; 9 nucleotides match TRBD1. Germline V gene lookup returns CDR1 KGHSH and CDR2 LQKENI. The J segment lost 3 bases and the V segment lost 2 bases, leaving 5 bases of the junction unmatched. The CDR3 runs to 16 residues. CDR3 loop: CASSPAQGAGYNEQFF. The CDR3 coding sequence is TGTGCCAGCTCACCAGCACAGGGGGCCGGCTACAATGAGCAGTTCTTC.

The J gene is TRBJ1-5, the V gene TRBV20-1; D remains ambiguous. Trimming cost V 3 bases and J 5 bases, with 14 bases left between them. The CDR3 covers 14 residues. The V gene's germline CDR1 is DFQATT and CDR2 SNEGSKA (reference sequence). The chain's CDR3 is CSASGVEPDQPQHF. CDR3 nucleotides: TGCAGTGCTAGTGGTGTAGAGCCGGATCAGCCCCAGCATTTT.

The chain carries TRBV18 and TRBJ2-7, with a tentative D call TRBD1 (5 bases). CDR1 and CDR2 (germline): KGHSH, LQKENI. The V gene lost 2 bases and the J gene lost 7 bases, with 12 bases spanning the gap. The CDR3 length is 13 residues. The CDR3 loop is CASSPGASAEQYF. The CDR3 region has the DNA TGTGCCAGCTCACCAGGGGCCTCGGCGGAGCAGTACTTC.

The chain has TRBV27 and TRBJ2-3; no definite D call. V lost 8 bases to trimming and J lost 0 bases, with 15 bases between them. Per germline, CDR1 MNHEY and CDR2 SMNVEV (reference sequence). This CDR3 region has 15 residues. CDR3: CASLKGSTSTDTQYF. The CDR3 DNA reads TGTGCCAGCCTCAAAGGATCGACCAGCACAGATACGCAGTATTTT.

The chain has TRBV5-6 and TRBJ1-2, with TRBD1 as a possible D gene (6 bases). Germline V gene data show CDR1 as SGHDT and CDR2 as YYEEEE. This CDR3 contains 14 residues. Trimming shortened V by 0 bases and J by 4 bases, and 10 bases separated the two germline ends. CDR3: CASSLGTARYGYTF. The CDR3 coding sequence is TGTGCCAGCAGCTTGGGGACAGCCCGCTATGGCTACACCTTC.

For the CDR3, the DNA is TGTGCCAGCAGTCTAACAGGGTCGGGAGGACAGCCCCAGCATTTT. Amino acids: CASSLTGSGGQPQHF. The chain joins TRBV27 to TRBJ1-5; possibly TRBD1 for D (6 bases). Germline V gene sequence: CDR1 MNHEY, CDR2 SMNVEV (reference sequence). The V gene lost 5 bases and the J gene lost 7 bases, with 18 bases spanning the gap. The CDR3 is 15 amino acids.

The chain uses TRBV7-9 and TRBJ1-1; possibly TRBD1 for D (5 bases). V dropped 6 bases and J dropped 3 bases, with 23 bases sitting between them. The V gene's germline CDR1 is SEHNR and CDR2 FQNEAQ (reference sequence). The CDR3 totals 17 residues. The CDR3 DNA reads as TGTGCCAGCAGACCTCTTGGGGCAGGCCCCAGGGACACTGAAGCTTTCTTT. This sequence encodes CASRPLGAGPRDTEAFF.

As DNA, the CDR3 is TGCGCCAGCAGCCACGGGCAGGGGTCCTACGAGCAGTACTTC. Amino acids: CASSHGQGSYEQYF. This chain connects TRBV5-1 to TRBJ2-7, with a possible D match to TRBD1 (6 bases). CDR1 and CDR2 from the germline V gene are SGHRS and YFSETQ. The CDR3 is 14 residues long. V lost 4 bases and J lost 1, with 12 bases in between.

V is TRBV4-2 and J is TRBJ2-5; 8 bases are a match to TRBD2. The germline gives CDR1 LGHNA, CDR2 YNFKEQ. The CDR3 runs to 16 residues. With V trimmed by 0 bases and J by 5 bases, 8 bases remained unmatched. This CDR3 is CASSQDKSGGLETQYF. The CDR3 DNA follows: TGTGCCAGCAGCCAAGATAAATCGGGGGGGCTGGAGACCCAGTACTTC.

The V call is TRBV19, the J call TRBJ1-1, with 7 nucleotides matching TRBD1. The V gene's germline CDR1 is LNHDA and CDR2 SQIVND (reference sequence). Trimming took 4 bases from V and 1 from J; bases not matched to a gene: 12. The CDR3 is 17 amino acids. Here the CDR3 DNA reads TGTGCCAGTAGTACCAACAGGGGCCCTATCCCGAACACTGAAGCTTTCTTT. It specifies CASSTNRGPIPNTEAFF.

The chain carries TRBV7-8 and TRBJ2-1; 8 bases are shared with TRBD2. CDR3 length: 16 residues. V was pared by 5 bases and J by 3 bases, with 9 bases of the junction left unmatched. Per germline, CDR1 SGHVS and CDR2 FQNEAQ. For the CDR3, the DNA is TGTGCCAGCAGCGGGAACTCGGGGGGGTACTACAATGAGCAGTTCTTC. Its translation is CASSGNSGGYYNEQFF.

The chain has TRBV7-6 and TRBJ2-7, with 15 bases lining up with TRBD2. The CDR3 totals 16 residues. J gave up 4 bases and V 5 bases, and 6 bases lay outside the gene matches. In germline, CDR1 is SGHVS, CDR2 FNYEAQ. The CDR3 region is CASSPRTSGGAYEQYF. CDR3 in DNA: TGTGCCAGCAGCCCCCGGACTAGCGGGGGGGCTTACGAGCAGTACTTC.

The chain employs TRBV18 and TRBJ1-1; D uncertain. Germline loops: CDR1 KGHSH, CDR2 LQKENI. With 2 bases removed from V and 3 bases from J, the gap between germline ends came to 19 bases. This CDR3 comprises 17 residues. CDR3 DNA sequence: TGTGCCAGCTCACCATTTGCGGCCTACCTGCGGGACACTGAAGCTTTCTTT. Translating gives CASSPFAAYLRDTEAFF.

The V call is TRBV7-9, the J call TRBJ2-2; the match to TRBD1 covers 7 bases. CDR1 and CDR2 from the germline V gene are SEHNR and FQNEAQ (reference sequence). The CDR3 is 16 residues long. The V segment lost 2 bases and the J segment 5 bases; nucleotides outside the gene matches: 8. CDR3 coding DNA: TGTGCCAGCAGCTTACGTACAGGGGCGGATACCGGGGAGCTGTTTTTT. As protein: CASSLRTGADTGELFF.

The rearrangement joins TRBV19 to TRBJ2-7; D unclear. Trimming cost V 7 bases and J 0 bases, with 4 bases left between them. This CDR3 is 11 amino acids long. Per germline, CDR1 LNHDA and CDR2 SQIVND (reference sequence). In DNA, the CDR3 is TGTGCCAGTACAGACTCCTACGAGCAGTACTTC. Protein sequence: CASTDSYEQYF.

CDR3 region: CASRGTGHEKLFF. CDR3 DNA sequence: TGTGCCAGCAGGGGGACAGGGCACGAAAAACTGTTTTTT. This chain links TRBV2 with TRBJ1-4; 9 bases are shared with TRBD1. This CDR3 region has 13 residues. In germline, CDR1 is SNHLY, CDR2 FYNNEI. Unmatched junction bases numbered 4, after V lost 6 bases and J lost 8 bases.

J is TRBJ1-2 and V is TRBV10-3, with 7 bases identical to TRBD1. CDR1 and CDR2 from the germline V gene are ENHRY and SYGVKD. The ends lost 8 bases at V and 5 bases at J; junction bases unmatched: 11. The CDR3 spans 14 residues. DNA for the CDR3: TGTGCCATCGGAGACAGGGAAGAAGGTTATGGCTACACCTTC. It specifies CAIGDREEGYGYTF.